This TCR beta chain was identified in a study of cytomegalovirus exposure and HLA in healthy donors. Study as a whole: In an earlier analysis, approximately 120 million unique TCR beta sequences were found from some 180 million T cells.

This clone was found once. Antigen: not known. Per the germline V gene, CDR1 is SGDLS and CDR2 is YYNGEE. The CDR3 sequence is 16 residues long. V trimming: 0 bases; J trimming: 3 bases; junction bases outside the gene matches: 5. Overall study findings and caveats: With high specificity and sensitivity, the classifier reportedly diagnosed cytomegalovirus status. The authors enumerated roughly 180 TCR beta chains as linked to cytomegalovirus. Further analysis, carried out later, found HLA-associated TCR beta chains more clonally expanded than equally common other chains.

Use of 60 Vbeta and 13 Jbeta primers characterized the PCR. Only in-frame clones appear in the TCRdb table, and some are missing; sequencing was by immunoSEQ multiplex PCR. In the table there are 110,000 or so clones, around three quarters of which are singletons. The sequenced sample was PBMCs. The V and J genes are TRBV9 and TRBJ1-1; TRBD1 matches at 10 bases. This receptor was taken from a female donor in good health and CMV-seronegative. The CDR3 DNA is TGTGCCAGCAGCGTAGAGGGACAGGGGATCTACACTGAAGCTTTCTTT. Translated, it gives CASSVEGQGIYTEAFF.